The T cell receptor (beta chain) described here comes from a study of tumor-infiltrating lymphocytes in primary liver carcinoma. Without any cell sorting, about 18-30 mg of bulk tissue yielded co-extracted RNA and DNA. Tumor samples uniformly had over 75% viable tumor cells. The researchers produced TCR beta cDNA from roughly 500 ng total RNA with a constant-region primer. Employing slightly modified ARM-PCR, three nested multiplex PCR rounds were run, and these gave rise to the TCR beta libraries. PCR rounds one and two used TRBV1-TRBV30 forward primers with a C-beta reverse primer for approximately 10 cycles each. TCRdb used MiXCR to reprocess the multiplex PCR reads, holding one entry per CDR3 protein. This sample has under 90,000 distinct CDR3 sequences, with 72% found just once. The CDR3 runs 11 residues. Germline CDR1 and CDR2: SQVTM and ANQGSEA. This clonotype was seen a handful of times. A read error is possible here, since a much larger clone lies one base away.

Material: liver tumor tissue from sampling region 1. Subset indicated: tumor region T1, superior pole. This chain connects TRBV29-1 to TRBJ2-7; D not resolved. This sequence originates from a man aged 35 to 55 with primary liver carcinoma and hepatitis B virus infection. CDR3 loop: CGVLDVPEQYF. CDR3 nucleotide sequence: TGCGGCGTCCTGGACGTACCCGAGCAGTACTTC.